These 27 T cell receptor beta chains were all obtained from the same sample, sequenced in a study of T cells after posttransplantation cyclophosphamide. Treatment was busulfan-fludarabine conditioning, a marrow graft, and cyclophosphamide on days +3 and +4. The table came from immunoSEQ multiplex PCR; TCRdb's copy has only in-frame clones and leaves some out. The repertoire consists of about 7,200 clones, none detected only once. Sequences were derived from PBMCs, sampled after allogeneic stem cell transplant with posttransplant cyclophosphamide. These receptors originate from a female patient aged 50-59 years who received an allogeneic stem cell transplant from an unrelated donor, was CMV-positive, and had acute GVHD only. These T cells may partly come from the graft donor.

This clone occurred many times. The chain uses TRBV27 and TRBJ2-2; 14 nucleotides align to TRBD2. V lost 5 bases and J lost 3; bases outside the gene matches: 5. CDR3 length: 17 amino acids. Germline CDR1 reads MNHEY; CDR2 reads SMNVEV (reference sequence). Here the CDR3 reads CASSLRLAGGHTGELFF. The CDR3 DNA reads TGTGCCAGCAGTCTCAGACTAGCGGGAGGGCACACCGGGGAGCTGTTTTTT.

The sample holds many counts of this clone. This rearrangement joins TRBV4-3 to TRBJ2-3, with 11 bases fitting TRBD2. Trimming took 1 base from V and 6 from J; bases not matched to a gene: 9. The CDR3 is made up of 17 amino acids. CDR1 and CDR2 from the germline V gene are LGHNA and YSLEER. This CDR3 reads CASSQGLSGRGSDTQYF. The CDR3 DNA sequence: TGCGCCAGCAGCCAAGGGCTTAGCGGGAGGGGGTCGGATACGCAGTATTTT.

This clone was observed at least ten times. The V call is TRBV6-1, the J call TRBJ2-2; 9 nucleotides line up with TRBD1. V was clipped by 7 bases and J by 4 bases; unmatched bases: 7. The CDR3 extends over 15 amino acids. CDR1 MNHNS and CDR2 SASEGT come from the germline V gene. Written as DNA, the CDR3 is TGTGCCAGCATACTGGGACAGGGAATCACCGGGGAGCTGTTTTTT. Encoded protein: CASILGQGITGELFF.

Many counts were recorded for this clone. This sequence joins TRBV30 and TRBJ2-2; the D is unclear. Trimming pared 2 bases from V and 1 base from J, leaving 8 bases between. From germline, CDR1 is GTSNPN and CDR2 SVGIG (reference sequence). The CDR3 covers 14 residues. The CDR3 is CAWSWAGNTGELFF. The CDR3 DNA is TGTGCCTGGAGTTGGGCAGGGAACACCGGGGAGCTGTTTTTT.

This clone occurred many times. This chain joins TRBV15 and TRBJ2-5; 7 nucleotides match TRBD1. The V gene end was trimmed by 3 bases and the J gene end by 1 base; junction bases not matched to a gene: 11. Germline values: CDR1 LNHNV, CDR2 YYDKDF (reference sequence). CDR3 length equals 17 residues. CDR3 amino acids: CATSRTRGQKAQETQYF. Written as DNA, the CDR3 is TGTGCCACCAGCAGGACCCGGGGACAGAAAGCCCAAGAGACCCAGTACTTC.

In its sample, this clone was seen many times. This chain links TRBV14 with TRBJ2-7; no definite D call. CDR1 is SGHDN and CDR2 is FVKESK in the germline V gene. V was shortened by 4 bases and J by 0 bases, with 13 bases between the two germline ends. This CDR3 has 15 residues. CDR3 bases: TGTGCCAGCAGCCCCCGTTTTGAGGTCTCCTACGAGCAGTACTTC. Its protein is CASSPRFEVSYEQYF.

This clone was recorded at least ten times. The chain couples TRBV11-1 to TRBJ2-2, with 10 bases lining up with TRBD2. Germline trimming cut 2 bases from V and 4 bases from J; bases unmatched to any gene: 4. This CDR3 has 16 amino acids. The germline gives CDR1 SGHAT, CDR2 FQDESV (reference sequence). CDR3 region: CASSLLSGRGTGELFF. As DNA, the CDR3 is TGTGCCAGCAGCTTACTCAGCGGGAGGGGCACCGGGGAGCTGTTTTTT.

This clone was observed a handful of times. The rearrangement joins TRBV20-1 to TRBJ2-5; weak D call: TRBD1 (6 bases). The CDR3 has 11 amino acids. Deletions cut 3 bases from V and 5 bases from J, with 7 bases between. Germline V CDR1 and CDR2: DFQATT, SNEGSKA (reference sequence). Here the CDR3 reads CSASDRETQYF. In DNA form, the CDR3 reads TGCAGTGCTAGCGACAGGGAGACCCAGTACTTC.

Ten or more counts support this clone. The rearrangement links TRBV29-1 to TRBJ2-7; TRBD1 aligns across 7 bases. Germline V lookup: CDR1 SQVTM, CDR2 ANQGSEA. Losses at the gene ends were 4 bases for V and 7 bases for J; bases not matched to a gene: 7. The CDR3 runs to 12 residues. For the CDR3, the DNA is TGCAGCGTTGGGACAGGCTCTCGAGAGCAGTACTTC. This translates into CSVGTGSREQYF.

Judged by abundance, this clone is medium-sized. CDR3 loop: CASSYAGLRNTGELFF. Here the CDR3 DNA reads TGTGCCAGCAGTTACGCGGGACTCCGGAACACCGGGGAGCTGTTTTTT. The genes are TRBV6-5 and TRBJ2-2, with TRBD2 as a possible D gene (6 bases). Trimming stripped 2 bases from V and 1 base from J, with 11 bases between. Germline loops: CDR1 MNHEY, CDR2 SVGAGI. The CDR3 is 16 amino acids.

Judged by abundance, this clone is medium-sized (0.01 to 0.1%). The chain carries TRBV7-2 and TRBJ2-1; a possible D gene is TRBD2 (5 bases). The CDR3 runs 16 residues. Germline CDR1 and CDR2: SGHTA and FQGNSA. V was pared by 5 bases and J by 0 bases, with 14 bases between. CDR3 residues: CASSLLGLNSYNEQFF. Here the CDR3 DNA reads TGTGCCAGCAGCCTACTCGGACTTAACTCCTACAATGAGCAGTTCTTC.

This clone was recorded many times. The rearrangement uses TRBV4-1 and TRBJ1-2; weak D call: TRBD1 (6 bases). The CDR3 covers 16 residues. CDR1 is MGHRA and CDR2 is YSYEKL in the germline V gene. V lost 5 bases to trimming and J lost 5 bases, with 21 bases between them. In DNA form, the CDR3 reads TGCGCCAGCAGCTCGCTATCCGGGGGGCGCAGATATGGCTACACCTTC. Translating it yields CASSSLSGGRRYGYTF.

This clone was counted at least ten times. The chain couples TRBV7-9 to TRBJ2-7, with 14 bases matching TRBD2. Germline V gene data show CDR1 as SEHNR and CDR2 as FQNEAQ (reference sequence). This CDR3 region has 17 residues. Trimming took 5 bases from V and 6 from J; bases not matched to a gene: 12. The CDR3 sequence: CASSRGGGLAGVGEQYF. The CDR3, as DNA: TGTGCCAGCAGCAGAGGGGGGGGACTAGCGGGAGTAGGCGAGCAGTACTTC.

This clone occurred many times. CDR3 amino acids: CASSLQPSGGPYSYEQYF. The CDR3 coding sequence is TGTGCCAGCAGCCTACAACCTAGCGGTGGGCCTTACTCCTACGAGCAGTACTTC. J is TRBJ2-7 and V is TRBV7-2; TRBD2 aligns across 7 bases. Trimming at V came to 5 bases and at J to 0 bases, leaving 16 bases not matched to a gene. This CDR3 is 18 amino acids long. Germline V CDR1 and CDR2: SGHTA, FQGNSA.

This clone was observed many times. This rearrangement joins TRBV28 to TRBJ1-5; TRBD1 agrees at 12 bases. CDR1 is MDHEN and CDR2 is SYDVKM in the germline V gene. This CDR3 has 15 residues. Trimming at V came to 6 bases and at J to 2 bases, leaving 2 bases not matched to a gene. CDR3 protein: CASRGQGAGNQPQHF. In DNA, the CDR3 is TGTGCCAGCAGGGGACAGGGGGCCGGCAATCAGCCCCAGCATTTT.

This clone was detected a few times. The gene calls are TRBV13 and TRBJ2-5; D not certain. The J call may be mistaken, given a closer DNA end match to TRBJ2-7. CDR1 and CDR2 (germline): PRHDT, FYEKMQ (reference sequence). The CDR3 extends over 15 amino acids. The CDR3 sequence: CASSFPERYSYEQYF. The CDR3 DNA reads TGTGCCAGCAGCTTCCCGGAGCGCTATTCCTACGAGCAGTACTTC.

This clone is judged medium-sized. The chain couples TRBV7-9 to TRBJ1-1; D might be TRBD1 (5 bases). The CDR3 totals 12 residues. Deletions cut 2 bases from V and 6 bases from J, with 7 bases between. The germline CDR1 and CDR2 sequences are SEHNR and FQNEAQ (reference sequence). The DNA of the CDR3 is TGTGCCAGCAGCTTAAGGGGTGCTGAAGCTTTCTTT. The encoded protein is CASSLRGAEAFF.

This clone came up many times. The genes are TRBV28 and TRBJ1-1; D gene uncertain. The CDR3 is 11 residues long. Trimming removed 7 bases from V and 0 bases from J, with 3 bases in between. In germline, CDR1 is MDHEN, CDR2 SYDVKM. CDR3 region: CASTLNTEAFF. DNA for the CDR3: TGTGCCAGCACTTTGAACACTGAAGCTTTCTTT.

This clone has ten or more counts. This rearrangement joins TRBV6-4 to TRBJ2-1; TRBD2 matches 12 bases. Per germline, CDR1 MRHNA and CDR2 SNTAGT. The CDR3 has 14 amino acids. Germline trimming cut 8 bases from V and 5 bases from J; bases unmatched to any gene: 4. The CDR3 DNA reads as TGTGCCAGCGACCGACTAGCGGGAGACAATGAGCAGTTCTTC. Amino acids: CASDRLAGDNEQFF.

This clone counts as medium-sized. The chain uses TRBV27 and TRBJ1-1; unclear D gene. The CDR3 spans 13 residues. Germline lookup yields CDR1 MNHEY and CDR2 SMNVEV (reference sequence). V was cut by 5 bases and J by 4 bases, with 11 bases left in between. CDR3 amino acids: CASSQGTGTEAFF. CDR3 nucleotide sequence: TGTGCCAGCAGTCAAGGAACGGGCACTGAAGCTTTCTTT.

Relative to its sample, this clone is medium-sized (0.01 to 0.1%). The chain uses TRBV19 and TRBJ1-2, with unresolved D. V lost 5 bases to trimming and J lost 5 bases, with 6 bases between them. This CDR3 comprises 11 residues. Germline V gene sequence: CDR1 LNHDA, CDR2 SQIVND (reference sequence). The CDR3 DNA follows: TGTGCCAGTAGTCCCGGGTATGGCTACACCTTC. Translation: CASSPGYGYTF.

This clone occurred many times. The chain recombines TRBV18 with TRBJ1-3; TRBD1 matches 12 bases. Trimming removed 3 bases from V and 7 bases from J; junction bases left unmatched: 7. CDR1 and CDR2 (germline): KGHSH, LQKENI. The CDR3 spans 16 residues. The chain's CDR3 is CASSPVGQGAQNTIYF. The CDR3 DNA reads TGTGCCAGCTCACCGGTGGGACAGGGGGCGCAGAACACCATATATTTT.

In this sample, this clone turned up a few times. The rearrangement joins TRBV27 to TRBJ1-2; D may be TRBD1 (5 bases). The CDR3 length is 14 residues. V was pared by 5 bases and J by 2 bases, with 12 bases between. The germline V gene encodes CDR1 MNHEY and CDR2 SMNVEV (reference sequence). The CDR3 region has the DNA TGTGCCAGCAGTCCCCTCGGGGGAAACTATGGCTACACCTTC. It encodes CASSPLGGNYGYTF.

This clone was detected ten times or more. The chain recombines TRBV9 with TRBJ1-2, with D possibly TRBD1 on 5 matching bases. V gave up 4 bases and J gave up 2 bases, with 9 bases separating them. The CDR3 runs 13 residues. Germline lookup yields CDR1 SGDLS and CDR2 YYNGEE. CDR3 nucleotides: TGTGCCAGCAGCATAGACAGAAACTATGGCTACACCTTC. Translating gives CASSIDRNYGYTF.

This clone is deemed medium-sized (0.01 to 0.1%). V and J are TRBV6-6 and TRBJ2-1, with 12 bases that match TRBD2. V was clipped by 0 bases and J by 5 bases; unmatched bases: 2. The germline gives CDR1 MNHNY, CDR2 SVGAGI (reference sequence). The CDR3 runs to 16 residues. The chain's CDR3 is CASSYSPSGRDNEQFF. The DNA for the CDR3 is TGTGCCAGCAGTTACTCCCCTAGCGGGAGGGACAATGAGCAGTTCTTC.

A remark on this clone: A read error may be the cause here, since a much bigger clone is one base away. This CDR3 is also generated by other DNA sequences in the sample. The chain recombines TRBV6-5 with TRBJ1-5; D is unresolved. This CDR3 is 14 amino acids long. Germline assignment: CDR1 MNHEY and CDR2 SVGAGI. The CDR3 DNA sequence: TGTGCTAGCAGAGGCGACACTGGCAATCAGCCCCAGCATTTT. Residues: CASRGDTGNQPQHF.

This clone is judged medium-sized (0.01 to 0.1%). The V call is TRBV6-1, the J call TRBJ2-2; TRBD1 matches at 7 bases. The junction had 5 bases not matched to a gene; V was cut back by 7 bases and J by 6 bases. CDR3 length: 13 residues. Germline assignment: CDR1 MNHNS and CDR2 SASEGT. As DNA, the CDR3 is TGTGCCAGCATTTTACAGGGGCCCGGGGAGCTGTTTTTT. Protein product: CASILQGPGELFF.